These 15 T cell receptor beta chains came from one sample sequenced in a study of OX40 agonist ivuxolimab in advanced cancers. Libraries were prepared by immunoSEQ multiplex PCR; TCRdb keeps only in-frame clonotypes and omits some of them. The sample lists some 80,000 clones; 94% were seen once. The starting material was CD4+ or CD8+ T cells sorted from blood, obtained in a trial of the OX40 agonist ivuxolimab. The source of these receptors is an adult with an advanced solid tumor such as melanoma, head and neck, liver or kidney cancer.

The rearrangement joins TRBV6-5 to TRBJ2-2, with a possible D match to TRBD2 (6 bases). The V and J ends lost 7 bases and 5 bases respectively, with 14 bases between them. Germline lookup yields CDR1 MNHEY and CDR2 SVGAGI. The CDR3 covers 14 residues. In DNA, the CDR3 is TGTGCCAGCATCTCTTTTAGCGGTACCGGGGAGCTGTTTTTT. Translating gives CASISFSGTGELFF.

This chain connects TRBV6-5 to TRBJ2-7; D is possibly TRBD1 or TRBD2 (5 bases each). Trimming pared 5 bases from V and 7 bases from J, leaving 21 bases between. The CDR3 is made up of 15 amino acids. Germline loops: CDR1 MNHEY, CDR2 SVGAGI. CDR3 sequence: CASSPWGREGPEQYF. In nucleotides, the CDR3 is TGTGCCAGCAGTCCTTGGGGACGCGAAGGCCCGGAGCAGTACTTC.

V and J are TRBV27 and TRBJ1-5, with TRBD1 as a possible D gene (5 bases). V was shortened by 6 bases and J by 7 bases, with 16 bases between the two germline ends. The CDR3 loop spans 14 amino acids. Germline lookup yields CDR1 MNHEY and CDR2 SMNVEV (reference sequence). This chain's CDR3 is CASSLWGSEQPQHF. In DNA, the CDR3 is TGTGCCAGCAGCCTTTGGGGGTCGGAGCAGCCCCAGCATTTT.

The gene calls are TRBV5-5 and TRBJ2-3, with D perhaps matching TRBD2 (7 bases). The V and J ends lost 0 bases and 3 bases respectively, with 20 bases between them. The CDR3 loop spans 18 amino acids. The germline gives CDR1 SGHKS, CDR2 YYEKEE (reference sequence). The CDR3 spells CASSLATPRGRETDTQYF. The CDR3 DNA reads TGTGCCAGCAGCTTGGCCACCCCGCGGGGGCGCGAGACAGATACGCAGTATTTT.

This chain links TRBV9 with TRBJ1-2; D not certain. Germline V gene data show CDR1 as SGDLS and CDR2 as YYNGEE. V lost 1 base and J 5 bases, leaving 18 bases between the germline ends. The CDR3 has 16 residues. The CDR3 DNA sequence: TGTGCCAGCAGCGTATGGGATTACGGAGGACCATATGGCTACACCTTC. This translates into CASSVWDYGGPYGYTF.

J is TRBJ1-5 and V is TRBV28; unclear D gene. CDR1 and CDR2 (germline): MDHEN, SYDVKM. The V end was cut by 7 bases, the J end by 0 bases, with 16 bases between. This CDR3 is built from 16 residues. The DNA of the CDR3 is TGTGCCAGCACCCCATGGGTCCAGTATAGCAATCAGCCCCAGCATTTT. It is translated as CASTPWVQYSNQPQHF.

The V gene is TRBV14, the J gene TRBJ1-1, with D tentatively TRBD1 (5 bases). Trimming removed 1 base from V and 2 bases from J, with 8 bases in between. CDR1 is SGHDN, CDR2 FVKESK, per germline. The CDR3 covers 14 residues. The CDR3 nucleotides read TGTGCCAGCAGCCAAGGATGGGGCAACACTGAAGCTTTCTTT. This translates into CASSQGWGNTEAFF.

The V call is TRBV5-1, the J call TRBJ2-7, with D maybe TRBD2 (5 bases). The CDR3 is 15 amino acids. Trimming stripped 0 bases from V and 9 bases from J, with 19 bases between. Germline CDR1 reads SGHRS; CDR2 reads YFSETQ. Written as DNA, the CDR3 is TGCGCCAGCAGCTTGGCCGGGGTGAAAACATCCGGGCAGTACTTC. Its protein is CASSLAGVKTSGQYF.

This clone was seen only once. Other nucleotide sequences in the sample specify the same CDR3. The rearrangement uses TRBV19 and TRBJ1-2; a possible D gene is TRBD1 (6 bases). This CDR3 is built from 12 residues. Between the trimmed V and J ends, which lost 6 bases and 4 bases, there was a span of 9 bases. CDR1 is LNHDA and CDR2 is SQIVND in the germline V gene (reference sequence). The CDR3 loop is CASRTGFYGYTF. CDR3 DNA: TGTGCCAGTAGAACAGGGTTCTATGGCTACACCTTC. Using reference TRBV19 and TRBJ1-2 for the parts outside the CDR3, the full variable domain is DGGITQSPKYLFRKEGQNVTLSCEQNLNHDAMYWYRQDPGQGLRLIYYSQIVNDFQKGDIAEGYSVSREKKESFPLTVTSAQKNPTAFYLCASRTGFYGYTFGSGTRLTVV.

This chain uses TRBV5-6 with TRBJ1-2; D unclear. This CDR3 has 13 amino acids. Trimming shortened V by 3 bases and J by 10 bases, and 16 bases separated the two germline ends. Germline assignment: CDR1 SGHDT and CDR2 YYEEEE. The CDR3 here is CASSSGLGKYYTF. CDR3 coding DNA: TGTGCCAGCAGCTCGGGCCTAGGGAAGTACTACACCTTC.

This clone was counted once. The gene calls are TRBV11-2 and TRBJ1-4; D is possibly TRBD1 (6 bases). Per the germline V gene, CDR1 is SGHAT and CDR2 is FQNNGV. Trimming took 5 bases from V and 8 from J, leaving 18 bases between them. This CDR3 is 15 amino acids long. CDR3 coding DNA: TGTGCCAGCAGCCAATACAGGGCCAAGGGCGAAAAACTGTTTTTT. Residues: CASSQYRAKGEKLFF.

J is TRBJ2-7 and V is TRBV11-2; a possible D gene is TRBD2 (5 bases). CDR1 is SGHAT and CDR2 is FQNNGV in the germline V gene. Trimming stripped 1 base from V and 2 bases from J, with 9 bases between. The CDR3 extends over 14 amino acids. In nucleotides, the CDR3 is TGTGCCAGCAGCTTAGGTCGGGGTGCCTACGAGCAGTACTTC. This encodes CASSLGRGAYEQYF.

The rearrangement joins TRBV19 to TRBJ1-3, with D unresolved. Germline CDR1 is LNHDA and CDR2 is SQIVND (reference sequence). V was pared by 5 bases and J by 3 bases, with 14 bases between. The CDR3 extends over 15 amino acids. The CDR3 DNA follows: TGTGCCAGTAGTTGGGCGGAGGGTTTTGGAAACACCATATATTTT. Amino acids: CASSWAEGFGNTIYF.

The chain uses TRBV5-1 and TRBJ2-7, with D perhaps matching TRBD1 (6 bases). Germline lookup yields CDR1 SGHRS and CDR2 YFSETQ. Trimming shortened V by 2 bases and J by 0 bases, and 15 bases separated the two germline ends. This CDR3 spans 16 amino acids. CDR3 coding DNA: TGCGCCAGCAGCTTTAGGACAGAATTCCCCTCCTACGAGCAGTACTTC. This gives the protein CASSFRTEFPSYEQYF.

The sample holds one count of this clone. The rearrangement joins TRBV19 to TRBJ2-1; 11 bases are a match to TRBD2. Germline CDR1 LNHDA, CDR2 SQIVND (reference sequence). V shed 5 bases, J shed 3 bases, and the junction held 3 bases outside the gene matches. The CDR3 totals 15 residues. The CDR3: CASSFSGRVYNEQFF. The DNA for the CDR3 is TGTGCCAGTAGTTTTAGCGGGAGGGTCTACAATGAGCAGTTCTTC.